This TCR beta chain was recorded in a study of regulatory T cells in long-lasting Graves disease. The germline V gene has CDR1 MNHEY and CDR2 SMNVEV (reference sequence). Unmatched junction bases numbered 15, after V lost 6 bases and J lost 8 bases. The CDR3 spans 15 residues. HTBI primers from iRepertoire and Arm-PCR of CDR3 regions yielded the TCR beta libraries. TCRdb re-derived calls from the multiplex PCR reads in MiXCR, one entry per CDR3 protein. The sample carries 500,000 to 700,000 distinct CDR3 sequences, about 30% recorded once. The time point was: persistent/refractory GD, antithyroid drugs over 5 years with positive TRAb. The TCR library was made from RNA that had been extracted from PBMCs in TRIzol.

This material consisted of peripheral blood mononuclear cells (PBMCs), taken when the disease was refractory, from a patient treated with antithyroid drugs. The clonotype originates from a female donor with Graves disease. The V and J genes are TRBV27 and TRBJ1-1; 7 bases match TRBD1. The CDR3 reads CASRPRRGQPGEAFF. DNA for the CDR3: TGTGCCAGCAGACCGAGGAGGGGGCAGCCCGGCGAAGCTTTCTTT.